The source of this T cell receptor beta chain is a study of vaccination and CD4 T cells after COVID-19. Across the whole study: Median time from COVID diagnosis to post-COVID sampling was over 85 days (35 to 161).

Germline CDR1 and CDR2: MDHEN and SYDVKM. The CDR3 loop spans 16 amino acids. The V and J ends lost 2 bases and 0 bases respectively, with 11 bases between them. The Oncomine TCR Beta short-read assay sequenced DNA from cultured CD4+ T cells. TCRdb used MiXCR to reprocess the PCR reads, holding one entry per CDR3 protein. The table shows tens of thousands of distinct CDR3 sequences, with about 44% occurring only once. Only a few counts were recorded for this clonotype. What it recognizes is unknown. Treatment here: approximately nine-day PBMC culture with coronavirus spike peptide pools or control peptides (ViraFEST assay).

V and J are TRBV28 and TRBJ2-4; TRBD1 might be the D (6 bases). The sample taken for sequencing was CD4+ T cells from blood, cultured in vitro. This clonotype originated in a human donor who had recovered from COVID-19. Here the CDR3 reads CASSLVTGLAKNIQYF. The CDR3 coding sequence is TGTGCCAGCAGTTTAGTCACAGGGCTAGCCAAAAACATTCAGTACTTC.